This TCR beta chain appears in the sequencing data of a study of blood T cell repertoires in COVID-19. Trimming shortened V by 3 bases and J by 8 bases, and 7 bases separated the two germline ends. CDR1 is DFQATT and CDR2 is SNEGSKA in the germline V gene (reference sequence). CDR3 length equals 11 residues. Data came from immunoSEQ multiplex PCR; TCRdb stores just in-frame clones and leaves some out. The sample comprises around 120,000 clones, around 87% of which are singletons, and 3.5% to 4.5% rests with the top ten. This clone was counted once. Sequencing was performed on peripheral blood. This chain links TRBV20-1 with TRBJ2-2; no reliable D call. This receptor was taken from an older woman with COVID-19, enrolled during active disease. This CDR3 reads CSASFLGELFF. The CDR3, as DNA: TGCAGTGCTAGTTTCCTAGGGGAGCTGTTTTTT.